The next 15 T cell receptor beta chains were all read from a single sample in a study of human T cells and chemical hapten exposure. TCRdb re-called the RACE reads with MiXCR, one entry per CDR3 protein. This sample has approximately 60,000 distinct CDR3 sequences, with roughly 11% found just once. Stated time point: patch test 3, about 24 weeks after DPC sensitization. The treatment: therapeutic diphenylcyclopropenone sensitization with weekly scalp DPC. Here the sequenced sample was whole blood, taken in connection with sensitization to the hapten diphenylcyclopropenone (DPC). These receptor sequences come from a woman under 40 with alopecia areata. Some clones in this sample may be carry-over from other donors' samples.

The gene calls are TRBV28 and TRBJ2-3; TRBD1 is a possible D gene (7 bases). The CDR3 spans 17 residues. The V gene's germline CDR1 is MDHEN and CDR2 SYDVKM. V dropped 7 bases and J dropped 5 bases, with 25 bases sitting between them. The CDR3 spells CASIGGWGTVKVDTQYF. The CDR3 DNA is TGTGCCAGCATCGGGGGATGGGGGACAGTGAAGGTAGATACGCAGTATTTT.

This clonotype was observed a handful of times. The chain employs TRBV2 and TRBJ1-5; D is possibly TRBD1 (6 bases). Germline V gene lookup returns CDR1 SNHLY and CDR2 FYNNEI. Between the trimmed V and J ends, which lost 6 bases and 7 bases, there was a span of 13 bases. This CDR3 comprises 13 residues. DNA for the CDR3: TGTGCCAGCAGGTACAGGGTTGGACAGCCCCAGCATTTT. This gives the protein CASRYRVGQPQHF.

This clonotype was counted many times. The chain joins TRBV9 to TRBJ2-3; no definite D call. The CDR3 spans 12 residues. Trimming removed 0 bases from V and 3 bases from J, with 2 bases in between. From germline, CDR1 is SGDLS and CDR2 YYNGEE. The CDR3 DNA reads TGTGCCAGCAGCGTAGCTACAGATACGCAGTATTTT. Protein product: CASSVATDTQYF.

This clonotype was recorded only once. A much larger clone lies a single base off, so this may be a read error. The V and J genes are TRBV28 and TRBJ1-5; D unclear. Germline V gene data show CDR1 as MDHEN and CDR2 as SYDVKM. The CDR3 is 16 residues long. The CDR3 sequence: CASSRSVGRGNQLQHF. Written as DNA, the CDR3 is TGTGCCAGCAGTAGGTCGGTGGGTCGAGGCAATCAGCTCCAGCATTTT.

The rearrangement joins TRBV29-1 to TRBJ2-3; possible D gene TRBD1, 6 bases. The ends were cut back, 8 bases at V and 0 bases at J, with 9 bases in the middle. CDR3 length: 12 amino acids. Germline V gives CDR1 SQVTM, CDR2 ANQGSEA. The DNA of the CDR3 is TGCAGCCTTGGACAGAGCACAGATACGCAGTATTTT. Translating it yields CSLGQSTDTQYF.

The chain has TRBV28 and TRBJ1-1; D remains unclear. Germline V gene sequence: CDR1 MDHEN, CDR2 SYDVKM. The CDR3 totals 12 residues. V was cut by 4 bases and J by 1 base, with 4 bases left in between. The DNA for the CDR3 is TGTGCCAGCAGTTGGAGGAACACTGAAGCTTTCTTT. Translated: CASSWRNTEAFF.

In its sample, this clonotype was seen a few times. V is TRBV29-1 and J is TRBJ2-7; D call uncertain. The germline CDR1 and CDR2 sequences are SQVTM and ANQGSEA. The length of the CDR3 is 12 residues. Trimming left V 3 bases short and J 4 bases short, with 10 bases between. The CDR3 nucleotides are TGCAGCGTTGAGGGCAGAAATTACGAGCAGTACTTC. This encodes CSVEGRNYEQYF.

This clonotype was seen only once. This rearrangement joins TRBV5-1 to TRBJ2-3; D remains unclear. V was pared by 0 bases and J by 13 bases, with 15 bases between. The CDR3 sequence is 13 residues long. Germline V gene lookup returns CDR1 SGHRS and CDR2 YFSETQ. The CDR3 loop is CASSLAPGADKYF. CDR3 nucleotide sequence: TGCGCCAGCAGCTTGGCCCCCGGCGCCGACAAGTATTTT.

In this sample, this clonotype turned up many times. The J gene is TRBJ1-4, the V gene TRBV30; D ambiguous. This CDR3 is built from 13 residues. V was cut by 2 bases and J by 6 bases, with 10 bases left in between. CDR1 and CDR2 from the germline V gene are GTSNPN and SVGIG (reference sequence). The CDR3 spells CAWSSGSYEKLFF. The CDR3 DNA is TGTGCCTGGAGTTCGGGATCTTATGAAAAACTGTTTTTT.

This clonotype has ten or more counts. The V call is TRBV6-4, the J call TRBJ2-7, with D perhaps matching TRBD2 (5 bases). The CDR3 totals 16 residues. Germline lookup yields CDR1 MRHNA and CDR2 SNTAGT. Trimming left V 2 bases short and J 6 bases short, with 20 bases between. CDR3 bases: TGTGCCAGCAGTGACAGCCACCGGCGCGCTCGGGGCGAGCAGTACTTC. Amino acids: CASSDSHRRARGEQYF.

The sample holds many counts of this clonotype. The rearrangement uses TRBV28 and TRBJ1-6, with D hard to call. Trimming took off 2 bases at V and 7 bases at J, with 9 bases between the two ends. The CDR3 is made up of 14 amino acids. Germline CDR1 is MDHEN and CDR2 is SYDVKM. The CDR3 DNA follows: TGTGCCAGCAGTTTACGTCAGTCCAATTCACCCCTCCACTTT. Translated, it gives CASSLRQSNSPLHF.

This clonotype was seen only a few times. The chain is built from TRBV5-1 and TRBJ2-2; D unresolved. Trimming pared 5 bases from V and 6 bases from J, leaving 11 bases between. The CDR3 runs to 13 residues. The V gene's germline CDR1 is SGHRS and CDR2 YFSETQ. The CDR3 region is CASSSMVSGELFF. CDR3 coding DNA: TGCGCCAGCAGTAGTATGGTTTCCGGGGAGCTGTTTTTT. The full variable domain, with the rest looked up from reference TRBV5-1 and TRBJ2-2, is KAGVTQTPRYLIKTRGQQVTLSCSPISGHRSVSWYQQTPGQGLQFLFEYFSETQRNKGNFPGRFSGRQFSNSRSEMNVSTLELGDSALYLCASSSMVSGELFFGEGSRLTVL.

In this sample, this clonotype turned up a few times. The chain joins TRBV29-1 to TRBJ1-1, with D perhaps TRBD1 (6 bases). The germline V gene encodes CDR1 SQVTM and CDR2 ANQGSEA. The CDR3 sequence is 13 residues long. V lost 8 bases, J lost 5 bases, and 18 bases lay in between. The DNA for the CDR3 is TGCAGCACCCGGACAGTGGGTACGACTGAAGCTTTCTTT. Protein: CSTRTVGTTEAFF.

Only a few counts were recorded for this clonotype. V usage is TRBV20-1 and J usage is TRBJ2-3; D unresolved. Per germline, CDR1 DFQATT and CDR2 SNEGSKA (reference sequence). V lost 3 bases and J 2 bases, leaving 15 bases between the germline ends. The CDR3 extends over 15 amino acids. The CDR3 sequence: CSARDPLEFTDTQYF. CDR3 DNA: TGCAGTGCTAGGGACCCCCTGGAGTTCACAGATACGCAGTATTTT.

The CDR3 DNA reads TGTGCCAGCAGCCAAGGGCAGGACTACGAGCAGTACTTC. Amino acid sequence: CASSQGQDYEQYF. The V call is TRBV11-2, the J call TRBJ2-7; D is ambiguous. With 5 bases removed from V and 3 bases from J, the gap between germline ends came to 11 bases. Germline-derived CDR1 and CDR2 are SGHAT and FQNNGV. This CDR3 region has 13 residues.